These 2 T cell receptor beta chains were sequenced from one sample in a study of human T cells and chemical hapten exposure. MiXCR was run by TCRdb on the RACE reads, yielding one entry per CDR3 protein. This table holds more than 65,000 distinct CDR3 sequences, 9% to 12% found once. Regarding time point: patch test 1, 2 weeks after DPC sensitization. Sample treatment: therapeutic diphenylcyclopropenone sensitization with weekly scalp DPC. The material sequenced was whole blood, taken in connection with sensitization to the hapten diphenylcyclopropenone (DPC). These receptors all stem from a woman between 50 and 59 years old with alopecia areata. Some clones in this sample may be carry-over from other donors' samples.

The chain carries TRBV29-1 and TRBJ2-3; D is undetermined. Looked up from germline, CDR1 is SQVTM and CDR2 is ANQGSEA. Trimming took 3 bases from V and 5 from J, leaving 6 bases between them. The length of the CDR3 is 11 residues. In DNA form, the CDR3 reads TGCAGCGTTGATTGGGGAGATACGCAGTATTTT. It translates to CSVDWGDTQYF.

The chain joins TRBV12-3 or TRBV12-4 to TRBJ1-3; possibly TRBD1 for D (5 bases). This CDR3 is 13 amino acids long. V lost 6 bases and J 4 bases, leaving 10 bases between the germline ends. This CDR3 reads CASRGTAGNTIYF. In DNA form, the CDR3 reads TGTGCCAGCAGGGGGACGGCAGGAAACACCATATATTTT.